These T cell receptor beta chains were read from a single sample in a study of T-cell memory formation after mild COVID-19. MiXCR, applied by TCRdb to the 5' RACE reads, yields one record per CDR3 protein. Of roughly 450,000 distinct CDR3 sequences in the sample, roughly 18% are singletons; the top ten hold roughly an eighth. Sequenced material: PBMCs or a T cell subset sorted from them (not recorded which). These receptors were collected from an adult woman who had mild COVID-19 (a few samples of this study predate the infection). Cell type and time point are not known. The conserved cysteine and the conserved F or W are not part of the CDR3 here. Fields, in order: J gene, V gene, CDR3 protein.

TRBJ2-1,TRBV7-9,ASSLVTAGQF
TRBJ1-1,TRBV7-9,ASSKIRGGRTEAF
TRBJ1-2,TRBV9,ASSVAQGAGYGYT
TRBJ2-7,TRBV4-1,ASSGGGSSYEQY
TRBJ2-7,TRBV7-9,ASSPETGFSEQY
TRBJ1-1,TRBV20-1,SAREGYYTEAF
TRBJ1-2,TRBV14,ASSQGSWESYGYT
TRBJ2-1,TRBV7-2,ASSPGTGGYNEQF
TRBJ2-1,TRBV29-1,SVEETSGRDYNEQF
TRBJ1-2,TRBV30,AWSVGRVDYGYT
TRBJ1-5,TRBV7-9,ASSLTSNQPQH
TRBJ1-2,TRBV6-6,ASSRTMTQSYGYT
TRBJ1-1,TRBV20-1,SARERTGGTEAF
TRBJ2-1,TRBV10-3,AISAGLAGGVGGNEQF
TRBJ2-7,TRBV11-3,ASSLDPGTSSYEQY
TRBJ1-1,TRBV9,ASSTADRLNTEAF
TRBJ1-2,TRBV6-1,ASTRGYGYT
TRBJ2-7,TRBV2,ASSEALDQGSSYEQY
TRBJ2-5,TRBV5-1,ASSLGQSQETQY
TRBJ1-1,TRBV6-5,ASRDTGRIEAF
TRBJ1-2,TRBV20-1,SAFSAQGEGGGLYGYT
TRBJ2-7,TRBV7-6,ASSLGPIYEQY
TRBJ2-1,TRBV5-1,ASTAGARSYNEQF
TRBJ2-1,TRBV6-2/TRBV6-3,ASSLLKLAGVYNEQF
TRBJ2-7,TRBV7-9,ASSRLGSAEQY
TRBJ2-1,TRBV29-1,SVEAQTLGQF
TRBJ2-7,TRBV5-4,ASSSHYEQY
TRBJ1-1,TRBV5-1,ASSSNPGAPLEAF
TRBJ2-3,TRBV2,ASSEVSGLAPPDTQY